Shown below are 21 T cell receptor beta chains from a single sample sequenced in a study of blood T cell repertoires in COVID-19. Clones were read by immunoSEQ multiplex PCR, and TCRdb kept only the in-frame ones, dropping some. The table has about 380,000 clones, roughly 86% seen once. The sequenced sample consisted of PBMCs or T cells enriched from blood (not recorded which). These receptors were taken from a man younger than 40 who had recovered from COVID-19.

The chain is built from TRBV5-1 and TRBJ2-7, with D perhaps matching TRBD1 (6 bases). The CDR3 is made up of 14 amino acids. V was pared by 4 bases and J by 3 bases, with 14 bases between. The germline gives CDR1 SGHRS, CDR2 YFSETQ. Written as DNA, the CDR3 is TGCGCCAGCAGCCCCCAAGGACAGTACTACGAGCAGTACTTC. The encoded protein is CASSPQGQYYEQYF.

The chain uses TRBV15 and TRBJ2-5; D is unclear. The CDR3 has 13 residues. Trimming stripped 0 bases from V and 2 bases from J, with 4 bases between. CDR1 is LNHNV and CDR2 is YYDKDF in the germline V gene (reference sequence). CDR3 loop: CATSRDRQETQYF. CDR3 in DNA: TGTGCCACCAGCAGAGACAGACAAGAGACCCAGTACTTC.

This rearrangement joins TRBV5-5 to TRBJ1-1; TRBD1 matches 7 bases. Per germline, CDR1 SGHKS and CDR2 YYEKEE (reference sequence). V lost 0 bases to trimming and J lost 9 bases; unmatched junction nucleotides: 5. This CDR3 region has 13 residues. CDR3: CASSLGDSTKAFF. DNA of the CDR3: TGTGCCAGCAGCTTGGGGGACAGTACGAAAGCTTTCTTT.

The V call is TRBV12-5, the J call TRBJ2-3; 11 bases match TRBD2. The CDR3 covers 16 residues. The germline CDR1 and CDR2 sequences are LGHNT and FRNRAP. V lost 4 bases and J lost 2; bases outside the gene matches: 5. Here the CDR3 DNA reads TGTGCTAGTGGTTCCATAGCGGGGGGGCCCACAGATACGCAGTATTTT. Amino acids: CASGSIAGGPTDTQYF.

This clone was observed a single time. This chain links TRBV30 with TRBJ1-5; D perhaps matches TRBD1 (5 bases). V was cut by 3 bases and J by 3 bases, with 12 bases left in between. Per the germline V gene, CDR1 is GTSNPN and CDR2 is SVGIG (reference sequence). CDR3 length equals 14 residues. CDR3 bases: TGTGCCTGGAGCTCCGACAGATTCAATCAGCCCCAGCATTTT. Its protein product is CAWSSDRFNQPQHF.

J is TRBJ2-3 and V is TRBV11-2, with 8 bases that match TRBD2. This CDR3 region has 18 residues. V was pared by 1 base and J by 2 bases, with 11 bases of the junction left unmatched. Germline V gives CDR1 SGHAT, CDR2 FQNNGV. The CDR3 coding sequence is TGTGCCAGCAGCTTAGGCTCCACTAGCGGTCGATACACAGATACGCAGTATTTT. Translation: CASSLGSTSGRYTDTQYF. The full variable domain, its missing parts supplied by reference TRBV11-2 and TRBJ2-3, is EAGVAQSPRYKIIEKRQSVAFWCNPISGHATLYWYQQILGQGPKLLIQFQNNGVVDDSQLPKDRFSAERLKGVDSTLKIQPAKLEDSAVYLCASSLGSTSGRYTDTQYFGPGTRLTVL.

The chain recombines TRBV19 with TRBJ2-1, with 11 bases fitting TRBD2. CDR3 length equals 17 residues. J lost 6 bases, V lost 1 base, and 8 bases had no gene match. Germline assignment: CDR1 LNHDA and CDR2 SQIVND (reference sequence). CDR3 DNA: TGTGCCAGTAGTATAGCGGGTGGGACTAGCGGACTCAATGAGCAGTTCTTC. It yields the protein CASSIAGGTSGLNEQFF.

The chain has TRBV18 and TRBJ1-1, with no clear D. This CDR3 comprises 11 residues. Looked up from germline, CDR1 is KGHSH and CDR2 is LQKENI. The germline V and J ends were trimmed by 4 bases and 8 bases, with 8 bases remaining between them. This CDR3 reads CASSRREEAFF. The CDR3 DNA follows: TGTGCCAGCTCACGACGGGAGGAAGCTTTCTTT.

The chain's CDR3 is CASSTGQGGGAFF. The CDR3 DNA follows: TGTGCCAGCAGCACTGGACAGGGTGGGGGAGCTTTCTTT. V and J are TRBV7-2 and TRBJ1-1; 8 bases line up with TRBD1. The CDR3 length is 13 residues. Germline V gene lookup returns CDR1 SGHTA and CDR2 FQGNSA. V dropped 5 bases and J dropped 10; count of bases not matched to a gene: 9.

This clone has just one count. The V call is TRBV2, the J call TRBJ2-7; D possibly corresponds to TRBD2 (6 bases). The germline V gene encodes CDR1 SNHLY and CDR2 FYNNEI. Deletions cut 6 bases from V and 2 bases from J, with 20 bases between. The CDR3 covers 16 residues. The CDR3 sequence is CASRLTPGTGTYEQYF. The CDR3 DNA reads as TGTGCCAGCAGACTCACCCCCGGGACTGGAACCTACGAGCAGTACTTC.

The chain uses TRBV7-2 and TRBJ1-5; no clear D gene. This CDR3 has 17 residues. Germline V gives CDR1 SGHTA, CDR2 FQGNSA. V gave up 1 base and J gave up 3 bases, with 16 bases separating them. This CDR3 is CASSLDAGGLLNQPQHF. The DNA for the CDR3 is TGTGCCAGCAGCTTAGACGCGGGAGGGCTCCTCAATCAGCCCCAGCATTTT.

The CDR3 here is CASSSGSWLALHF. CDR3 nucleotide sequence: TGTGCCAGCAGTTCAGGGTCATGGTTAGCCCTCCACTTT. The chain uses TRBV11-2 and TRBJ1-6; D perhaps matches TRBD1 (5 bases). The CDR3 is 13 residues long. Looked up from germline, CDR1 is SGHAT and CDR2 is FQNNGV. Deletions cut 6 bases from V and 14 bases from J, with 17 bases between.

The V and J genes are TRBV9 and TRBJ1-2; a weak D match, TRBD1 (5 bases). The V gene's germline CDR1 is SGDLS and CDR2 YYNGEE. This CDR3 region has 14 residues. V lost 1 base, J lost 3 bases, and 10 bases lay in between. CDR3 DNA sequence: TGTGCCAGCAGCGTAATGCCGGGGGACTATGGCTACACCTTC. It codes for CASSVMPGDYGYTF.

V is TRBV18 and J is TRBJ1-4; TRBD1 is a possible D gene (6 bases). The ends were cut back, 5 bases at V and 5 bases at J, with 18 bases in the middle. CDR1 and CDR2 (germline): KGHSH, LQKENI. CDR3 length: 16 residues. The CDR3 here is CASSDTYRAANEKLFF. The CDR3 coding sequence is TGTGCCAGCTCAGATACCTACAGGGCCGCGAATGAAAAACTGTTTTTT. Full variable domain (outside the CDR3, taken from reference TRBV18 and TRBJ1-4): NAGVMQNPRHLVRRRGQEARLRCSPMKGHSHVYWYRQLPEEGLKFMVYLQKENIIDESGMPKERFSAEFPKEGPSILRIQQVVRGDSAAYFCASSDTYRAANEKLFFGSGTQLSVL.

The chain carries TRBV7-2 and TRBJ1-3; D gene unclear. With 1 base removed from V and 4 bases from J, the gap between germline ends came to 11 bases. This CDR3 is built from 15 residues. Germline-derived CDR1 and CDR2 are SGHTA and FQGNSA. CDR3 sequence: CASSLVLGAGNTIYF. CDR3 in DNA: TGTGCCAGCAGCTTAGTTCTGGGAGCGGGAAACACCATATATTTT.

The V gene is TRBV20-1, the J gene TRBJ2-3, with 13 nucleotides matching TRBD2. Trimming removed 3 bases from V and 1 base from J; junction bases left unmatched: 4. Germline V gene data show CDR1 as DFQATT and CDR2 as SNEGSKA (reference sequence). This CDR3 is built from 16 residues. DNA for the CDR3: TGCAGTGCTAGTAGCACTAGCGGGGGGGGCACAGATACGCAGTATTTT. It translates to CSASSTSGGGTDTQYF.

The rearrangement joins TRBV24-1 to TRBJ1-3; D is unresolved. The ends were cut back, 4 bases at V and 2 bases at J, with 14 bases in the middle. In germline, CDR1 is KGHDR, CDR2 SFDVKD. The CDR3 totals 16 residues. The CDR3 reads CATSDPLRGTGNTIYF. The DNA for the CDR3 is TGTGCCACCAGTGACCCCCTGAGAGGGACTGGAAACACCATATATTTT.

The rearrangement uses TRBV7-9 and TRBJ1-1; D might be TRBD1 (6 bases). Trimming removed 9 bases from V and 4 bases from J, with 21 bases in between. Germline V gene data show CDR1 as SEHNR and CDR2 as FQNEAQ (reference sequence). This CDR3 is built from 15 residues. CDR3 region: CASRYSPGEGTEAFF. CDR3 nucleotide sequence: TGTGCCAGTCGGTATTCACCAGGGGAGGGCACTGAAGCTTTCTTT. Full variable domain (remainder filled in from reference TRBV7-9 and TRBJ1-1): DTGVSQNPRHKITKRGQNVTFRCDPISEHNRLYWYRQTLGQGPEFLTYFQNEAQLEKSRLLSDRFSAERPKGSFSTLEIQRTEQGDSAMYLCASRYSPGEGTEAFFGQGTRLTVV.

This CDR3 reads CASAAGVWSNQPQHF. The CDR3, as DNA: TGTGCCAGCGCCGCCGGGGTATGGAGCAATCAGCCCCAGCATTTT. The chain has TRBV2 and TRBJ1-5, with D unresolved. The CDR3 extends over 15 amino acids. V lost 8 bases and J 1 base, leaving 15 bases between the germline ends. From germline, CDR1 is SNHLY and CDR2 FYNNEI.

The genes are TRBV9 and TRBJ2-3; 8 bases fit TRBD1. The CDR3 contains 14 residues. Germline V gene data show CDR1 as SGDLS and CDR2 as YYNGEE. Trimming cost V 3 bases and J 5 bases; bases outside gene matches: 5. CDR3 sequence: CASSEQGGGDTQYF. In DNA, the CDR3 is TGTGCCAGCAGCGAACAGGGGGGAGGAGATACGCAGTATTTT.

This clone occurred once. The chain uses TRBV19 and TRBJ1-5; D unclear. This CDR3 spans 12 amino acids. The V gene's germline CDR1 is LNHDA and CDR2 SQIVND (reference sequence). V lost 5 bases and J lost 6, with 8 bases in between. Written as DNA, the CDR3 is TGTGCCAGTAGTGGTTGGGCTCAGCCCCAGCATTTT. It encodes CASSGWAQPQHF. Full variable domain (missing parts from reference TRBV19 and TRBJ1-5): DGGITQSPKYLFRKEGQNVTLSCEQNLNHDAMYWYRQDPGQGLRLIYYSQIVNDFQKGDIAEGYSVSREKKESFPLTVTSAQKNPTAFYLCASSGWAQPQHFGDGTRLSIL.